The 19 T cell receptor beta chains reported below all come from one sample, sequenced in a study of cytomegalovirus exposure and HLA in healthy donors. The PCR ran on 60 Vbeta and 13 Jbeta primers. TCRdb's table, derived via immunoSEQ multiplex PCR, lists solely in-frame clones and lacks some. The sample includes tens of thousands of clones, around three fifths of them seen just once. Sequencing was done on a sample of PBMCs. These receptors all come from a boy between 10 and 17 years old in good health and CMV-seropositive.

The rearrangement uses TRBV7-2 and TRBJ2-5; tentatively, D is TRBD1 (7 bases). CDR3 length equals 17 residues. Germline-derived CDR1 and CDR2 are SGHTA and FQGNSA. Trimming removed 1 base at V and 2 bases at J, with 17 bases between. CDR3 bases: TGTGCCAGCAGCTTAGTGGGCAGGGGGGCCTTACAAGAGACCCAGTACTTC. It translates to CASSLVGRGALQETQYF.

This rearrangement joins TRBV11-3 to TRBJ1-3; possibly TRBD1 for D (5 bases). Trimming took off 6 bases at V and 3 bases at J, with 15 bases between the two ends. The CDR3 length is 15 residues. Germline CDR1 reads SGHNT; CDR2 reads YENEEA. The CDR3 DNA reads as TGTGCCAGCAGTAAAGGAGGGGAGGATGGAAACACCATATATTTT. It codes for CASSKGGEDGNTIYF.

This clone was detected only a few times. This CDR3 is also generated by other DNA sequences in the sample. The chain recombines TRBV7-9 with TRBJ1-4, with a tentative D call TRBD1 (5 bases). The CDR3 spans 14 residues. Trimming left V 7 bases short and J 0 bases short, with 9 bases between. Germline V CDR1 and CDR2: SEHNR, FQNEAQ (reference sequence). The CDR3 nucleotides are TGTGCCAGCATGCAGGGTTCAACTAATGAAAAACTGTTTTTT. Translation gives CASMQGSTNEKLFF.

The chain uses TRBV5-1 and TRBJ1-1; 11 positions match TRBD1. With 4 bases clipped from V and 6 bases from J, the junction kept 5 bases outside the gene matches. The CDR3 runs 14 residues. From germline, CDR1 is SGHRS and CDR2 YFSETQ. CDR3: CASSPGQGVSEAFF. CDR3 DNA: TGCGCCAGCAGCCCGGGACAGGGGGTCTCTGAAGCTTTCTTT.

This chain connects TRBV5-5 to TRBJ2-3; possible D gene TRBD1, 6 bases. The CDR3 is 15 amino acids. V shed 0 bases and J shed 4 bases, with 12 bases lying between them. The V gene's germline CDR1 is SGHKS and CDR2 YYEKEE (reference sequence). CDR3 region: CASSLVGARADTQYF. CDR3 coding DNA: TGTGCCAGCAGCTTGGTGGGGGCAAGGGCAGATACGCAGTATTTT.

This clone has a single count. The chain links TRBV25-1 to TRBJ1-1; D perhaps matches TRBD1 (5 bases). CDR1 MGHDK and CDR2 SYGVNS come from the germline V gene. Trimming cost V 6 bases and J 8 bases, with 16 bases left between them. The CDR3 spans 13 residues. CDR3 sequence (DNA): TGTGCCAGCAGACAGCCAGGGTCCAAAGAAGCTTTCTTT. Amino acid sequence: CASRQPGSKEAFF.

V is TRBV25-1 and J is TRBJ2-5, with 9 nucleotides matching TRBD1. Looked up from germline, CDR1 is MGHDK and CDR2 is SYGVNS. J lost 4 bases, V lost 4 bases, and 16 bases had no gene match. The CDR3 totals 18 residues. CDR3 loop: CASSGSAGQGPVGETQYF. The DNA for the CDR3 is TGTGCCAGCAGTGGAAGTGCAGGACAGGGGCCTGTCGGAGAGACCCAGTACTTC.

The gene calls are TRBV5-4 and TRBJ2-2; 8 bases map to TRBD1. This CDR3 region has 17 residues. CDR1 SGHNT and CDR2 YYREEE come from the germline V gene (reference sequence). Trimming removed 2 bases from V and 6 bases from J; junction bases left unmatched: 12. CDR3 sequence (DNA): TGTGCCAGCAGCTTACCACAGGGGGGAATGAGGGCCGGGGAGCTGTTTTTT. This translates into CASSLPQGGMRAGELFF. Complete variable domain (other parts from reference TRBV5-4 and TRBJ2-2): ETGVTQSPTHLIKTRGQQVTLRCSSQSGHNTVSWYQQALGQGPQFIFQYYREEENGRGNFPPRFSGLQFPNYSSELNVNALELDDSALYLCASSLPQGGMRAGELFFGEGSRLTVL.

This chain connects TRBV25-1 to TRBJ2-3; a weak D match, TRBD1 (5 bases). From germline, CDR1 is MGHDK and CDR2 SYGVNS. The CDR3 is made up of 11 amino acids. V shed 8 bases and J shed 4 bases, with 7 bases lying between them. The CDR3 nucleotides are TGTGCCAGCCAGACAGCAGATACGCAGTATTTT. This encodes CASQTADTQYF.

This clone was detected only a few times. The chain recombines TRBV19 with TRBJ2-5; 7 bases fit TRBD2. With 5 bases clipped from V and 2 bases from J, the junction kept 11 bases outside the gene matches. This CDR3 is 16 amino acids long. Germline CDR1 and CDR2: LNHDA and SQIVND (reference sequence). The CDR3 DNA is TGTGCCAGTAGTCTCCGTCTAGCGGAACGGCAAGAGACCCAGTACTTC. Amino acid sequence: CASSLRLAERQETQYF.

The DNA for the CDR3 is TGTGCCAGCAGTGTAGAGCGGGAGTCCCACGAGCAGTACTTC. Amino acids: CASSVERESHEQYF. The rearrangement links TRBV2 to TRBJ2-7; 8 bases align to TRBD2. The CDR3 is 14 residues long. The germline CDR1 and CDR2 sequences are SNHLY and FYNNEI. V trimming: 4 bases; J trimming: 5 bases; junction bases outside the gene matches: 7.

This clone was found once. This chain connects TRBV6-5 to TRBJ2-7; 7 positions match TRBD1. Trimming took 2 bases from V and 5 from J; bases not matched to a gene: 9. The CDR3 extends over 15 amino acids. Germline V gene sequence: CDR1 MNHEY, CDR2 SVGAGI. CDR3 region: CASSYVGDSLNEQYF. CDR3 DNA: TGTGCCAGCAGTTACGTAGGGGACAGTTTGAACGAGCAGTACTTC.

The rearrangement uses TRBV2 and TRBJ2-7; D remains ambiguous. The CDR3 runs 14 residues. Germline V gene lookup returns CDR1 SNHLY and CDR2 FYNNEI. Trimming stripped 4 bases from V and 1 base from J, with 11 bases between. The CDR3 region is CASSVNQASYEQYF. The CDR3 DNA sequence: TGTGCCAGCAGTGTTAACCAAGCATCCTACGAGCAGTACTTC.

Written as DNA, the CDR3 is TGTGCCAGCTCACGTGACATAAGCTCCTACAATGAGCAGTTCTTC. This translates into CASSRDISSYNEQFF. The chain couples TRBV18 to TRBJ2-1; D remains ambiguous. The CDR3 has 15 residues. Per the germline V gene, CDR1 is KGHSH and CDR2 is LQKENI. V was trimmed by 4 bases and J by 0 bases, leaving 10 bases between them.

CDR3 sequence reads: CASSSWGVSTDTQYF. The CDR3 DNA follows: TGTGCCAGCAGTTCTTGGGGGGTGTCTACAGATACGCAGTATTTT. The chain links TRBV6-1 to TRBJ2-3; maybe TRBD2 (6 bases). Trimming shortened V by 5 bases and J by 3 bases, and 15 bases separated the two germline ends. The CDR3 is made up of 15 amino acids. CDR1 and CDR2 (germline): MNHNS, SASEGT.

This clone was picked up a small number of times. The chain couples TRBV6-5 to TRBJ1-6; 9 nucleotides line up with TRBD1. The CDR3 runs to 15 residues. V lost 4 bases, J lost 5 bases, and 3 bases stayed unmatched. Germline-derived CDR1 and CDR2 are MNHEY and SVGAGI. CDR3 in amino acids: CASSWGDRDNSPLHF. In DNA, the CDR3 is TGTGCCAGCAGTTGGGGGGACAGGGATAATTCACCCCTCCACTTT.

This clone appeared a few times. The V and J genes are TRBV5-6 and TRBJ2-7, with D maybe TRBD2 (6 bases). The ends were cut back, 3 bases at V and 0 bases at J, with 10 bases in the middle. The germline V gene encodes CDR1 SGHDT and CDR2 YYEEEE. The CDR3 has 14 residues. The CDR3 coding sequence is TGTGCCAGCAGCTCCGGGACTCGCTCCTACGAGCAGTACTTC. Amino acids: CASSSGTRSYEQYF. The full variable domain, rest sourced from reference TRBV5-6 and TRBJ2-7, is DAGVTQSPTHLIKTRGQQVTLRCSPKSGHDTVSWYQQALGQGPQFIFQYYEEEERQRGNFPDRFSGHQFPNYSSELNVNALLLGDSALYLCASSSGTRSYEQYFGPGTRLTVT.

This clone appeared a few times. This sequence joins TRBV30 and TRBJ1-1; no reliable D call. Deletions cut 0 bases from V and 7 bases from J, with 9 bases between. Germline lookup yields CDR1 GTSNPN and CDR2 SVGIG (reference sequence). The CDR3 totals 12 residues. The CDR3 nucleotides are TGTGCCTGGAGTGTACAGATGGGTGAAGCTTTCTTT. This sequence encodes CAWSVQMGEAFF.

The CDR3 DNA sequence: TGCGCCACATCGGGACAGGGGGCCGGGGAGCTGTTTTTT. Its protein is CATSGQGAGELFF. The chain is built from TRBV5-1 and TRBJ2-2; 11 bases agree with TRBD1. J lost 6 bases, V lost 9 bases, and 4 bases had no gene match. The CDR3 runs to 13 residues. The germline V gene has CDR1 SGHRS and CDR2 YFSETQ.